This T cell receptor (beta chain) was sequenced during a study of technical replicates of blood from a few donors. The table came from immunoSEQ multiplex PCR; TCRdb's copy has only in-frame clones and leaves some out. This table has about 64,000 clones, roughly 90% appearing once. The CDR3 has 14 amino acids. Trimming shortened V by 3 bases and J by 6 bases, and 13 bases separated the two germline ends. Germline V gene sequence: CDR1 SGHRS, CDR2 YFSETQ. The source of this sequence is a human donor in good health. Some clones in this sample may be carry-over from other donors' samples. This chain links TRBV5-1 with TRBJ2-1, with D possibly matching TRBD1 (6 bases). The material sequenced was PBMCs. The CDR3 DNA follows: TGCGCCAGCAGCTCCTATACAGGGACCAATGAGCAGTTCTTC. Amino acids: CASSSYTGTNEQFF.